The rows below give T cell receptor beta chains drawn from one sample of a study of CD8+ T cells in alopecia areata. Repertoires were generated with immunoSEQ multiplex PCR, while TCRdb's copy carries only in-frame clones and drops some. The sample records about 180,000 clones, 58% being singletons. Sequences were derived from CD4+ T cells sorted from blood, sampled at roughly week 58, from a patient treated with tofacitinib. The receptors originated from a human donor with alopecia areata. Both conserved end residues are part of each CDR3. Fields, in order: D gene, J gene, clone size, V gene, CDR3 protein, CDR3 DNA. D genes are given only for firm matches. The size entry is marked missing in some rows and otherwise reads once, few, many or a size class.

D gene: NA; J gene: TRBJ2-6; clone size: NA; V gene: TRBV4-2; CDR3 protein: CASSQEGAGSGANVLTF; CDR3 DNA: TGTGCCAGCAGCCAAGAGGGCGCCGGGTCCGGGGCCAACGTCCTGACTTTC
D gene: TRBD1; J gene: TRBJ2-7; clone size: NA; V gene: TRBV18; CDR3 protein: CASSPPGQGRYEQYF; CDR3 DNA: TGTGCCAGCTCACCACCGGGACAGGGGCGGTACGAGCAGTACTTC
D gene: NA; J gene: TRBJ1-2; clone size: NA; V gene: TRBV6-5; CDR3 protein: CASRPGPGGVYGYTF; CDR3 DNA: TGTGCCAGCAGACCGGGCCCCGGGGGAGTCTATGGCTACACCTTC
D gene: TRBD2; J gene: TRBJ2-1; clone size: NA; V gene: TRBV10-3; CDR3 protein: CAISESPSGGPNEQFF; CDR3 DNA: TGTGCCATCAGTGAGTCGCCTAGCGGGGGGCCCAATGAGCAGTTCTTC
D gene: NA; J gene: TRBJ2-7; clone size: NA; V gene: TRBV5-1; CDR3 protein: CASRMEGASSYEQYF; CDR3 DNA: TGCGCCAGCAGGATGGAGGGGGCTAGCTCCTACGAGCAGTACTTC
D gene: TRBD2; J gene: TRBJ2-7; clone size: NA; V gene: TRBV25-1; CDR3 protein: CASSELSGTRTYEQYF; CDR3 DNA: TGTGCCAGCAGTGAATTAAGCGGGACCCGAACCTACGAGCAGTACTTC
D gene: NA; J gene: TRBJ2-5; clone size: few; V gene: TRBV7-9; CDR3 protein: CASSLVEHPGETQYF; CDR3 DNA: TGTGCCAGCAGCTTAGTCGAACACCCAGGAGAGACCCAGTACTTC
D gene: TRBD1; J gene: TRBJ1-5; clone size: NA; V gene: TRBV19; CDR3 protein: CASSMTGDGNQPQHF; CDR3 DNA: TGTGCCAGTAGTATGACAGGGGATGGCAATCAGCCCCAGCATTTT
D gene: NA; J gene: TRBJ1-3; clone size: NA; V gene: TRBV30; CDR3 protein: CAWSSASGGPGNTIYF; CDR3 DNA: TGTGCCTGGAGTTCTGCCTCAGGTGGCCCTGGAAACACCATATATTTT
D gene: NA; J gene: TRBJ2-7; clone size: few; V gene: TRBV4-2; CDR3 protein: CASSQGSYEQYF; CDR3 DNA: TGTGCCAGCAGCCAGGGCAGCTACGAGCAGTACTTC
D gene: NA; J gene: TRBJ1-5; clone size: NA; V gene: TRBV4-2; CDR3 protein: CASSPGQLPQPQHF; CDR3 DNA: TGTGCCAGCAGCCCCGGACAGCTTCCACAGCCCCAGCATTTT
D gene: TRBD2; J gene: TRBJ2-5; clone size: NA; V gene: TRBV29-1; CDR3 protein: CSVGRGETQYF; CDR3 DNA: TGCAGCGTGGGGAGGGGAGAGACCCAGTACTTC
D gene: NA; J gene: TRBJ2-2; clone size: NA; V gene: TRBV5-1; CDR3 protein: CASRVQGDTGELFF; CDR3 DNA: TGCGCCAGCAGAGTACAGGGAGACACCGGGGAGCTGTTTTTT
D gene: NA; J gene: TRBJ2-5; clone size: NA; V gene: TRBV15; CDR3 protein: CATSRGSGEETQYF; CDR3 DNA: TGTGCCACCAGCAGAGGCTCAGGGGAAGAGACCCAGTACTTC
D gene: NA; J gene: TRBJ1-4; clone size: NA; V gene: TRBV29-1; CDR3 protein: CSVPGVGTNEKLFF; CDR3 DNA: TGCAGCGTTCCAGGGGTCGGAACTAATGAAAAACTGTTTTTT
D gene: NA; J gene: TRBJ2-5; clone size: NA; V gene: TRBV30; CDR3 protein: CAWSVGFQETQYF; CDR3 DNA: TGTGCCTGGAGTGTTGGCTTTCAAGAGACCCAGTACTTC
D gene: NA; J gene: TRBJ1-6; clone size: NA; V gene: TRBV19; CDR3 protein: CASIIGSPLHF; CDR3 DNA: TGTGCCAGTATAATCGGTTCACCCCTCCACTTT
D gene: NA; J gene: TRBJ2-1; clone size: few; V gene: TRBV30; CDR3 protein: CAWSRRANEQFF; CDR3 DNA: TGTGCCTGGAGTCGGCGGGCCAATGAGCAGTTCTTC
D gene: NA; J gene: TRBJ1-1; clone size: NA; V gene: TRBV29-1; CDR3 protein: CSVRGRMNTEAFF; CDR3 DNA: TGCAGCGTGAGGGGCAGGATGAACACTGAAGCTTTCTTT
D gene: TRBD1; J gene: TRBJ1-1; clone size: few; V gene: TRBV5-1; CDR3 protein: CASSGQVYTEAFF; CDR3 DNA: TGCGCCAGCAGCGGACAGGTTTATACTGAAGCTTTCTTT
D gene: NA; J gene: TRBJ2-3; clone size: few; V gene: TRBV27; CDR3 protein: CASSFGSTDTQYF; CDR3 DNA: TGTGCCAGCAGTTTTGGGTCTACAGATACGCAGTATTTT
D gene: NA; J gene: TRBJ1-5; clone size: NA; V gene: TRBV30; CDR3 protein: CAWSGGGNQPQHF; CDR3 DNA: TGTGCCTGGAGTGGGGGTGGCAATCAGCCCCAGCATTTT
D gene: TRBD1; J gene: TRBJ1-5; clone size: medium-sized; V gene: TRBV29-1; CDR3 protein: CSVTGQGGGNQPQHF; CDR3 DNA: TGCAGCGTTACGGGACAGGGAGGAGGCAATCAGCCCCAGCATTTT
D gene: NA; J gene: TRBJ1-5; clone size: NA; V gene: TRBV7-9; CDR3 protein: CASSLAGSNQPQHF; CDR3 DNA: TGTGCCAGCAGCTTAGCGGGGTCCAATCAGCCCCAGCATTTT
D gene: NA; J gene: TRBJ1-1; clone size: NA; V gene: TRBV7-8; CDR3 protein: CASSLVGQGRTEAFF; CDR3 DNA: TGTGCCAGCAGCTTAGTTGGCCAGGGGAGGACTGAAGCTTTCTTT
D gene: NA; J gene: TRBJ2-3; clone size: NA; V gene: TRBV10-1; CDR3 protein: CASSESRKNTQYF; CDR3 DNA: TGCGCCAGCAGTGAGTCGCGCAAGAATACGCAGTATTTT
D gene: NA; J gene: TRBJ1-1; clone size: NA; V gene: TRBV4-1; CDR3 protein: CASSQGPEAFF; CDR3 DNA: TGCGCCAGCAGCCAAGGGCCTGAAGCTTTCTTT
D gene: TRBD1; J gene: TRBJ1-5; clone size: NA; V gene: TRBV4-1; CDR3 protein: CASSPGDRGVQPQHF; CDR3 DNA: TGCGCCAGCAGCCCCGGGGACAGGGGAGTTCAGCCCCAGCATTTT
D gene: TRBD1; J gene: TRBJ2-2; clone size: NA; V gene: TRBV23-1; CDR3 protein: CASSQGDSVNTGELFF; CDR3 DNA: TGCGCCAGCAGTCAAGGGGACAGCGTAAACACCGGGGAGCTGTTTTTT
D gene: NA; J gene: TRBJ2-1; clone size: NA; V gene: TRBV5-1; CDR3 protein: CASSLGADPTGEQFF; CDR3 DNA: TGCGCCAGCAGCTTGGGAGCGGACCCTACGGGTGAGCAGTTCTTC
D gene: TRBD1; J gene: TRBJ2-2; clone size: NA; V gene: TRBV5-1; CDR3 protein: CASSSVTGDTGELFF; CDR3 DNA: TGCGCCAGCAGCTCAGTGACAGGGGACACCGGGGAGCTGTTTTTT
D gene: TRBD1; J gene: TRBJ2-7; clone size: NA; V gene: TRBV5-1; CDR3 protein: CASSPSRDRNVYEQYF; CDR3 DNA: TGCGCCAGCAGCCCGAGTCGGGACAGGAACGTCTACGAGCAGTACTTC
D gene: NA; J gene: TRBJ2-7; clone size: few; V gene: TRBV27; CDR3 protein: CASSTPRGTASEQYF; CDR3 DNA: TGTGCCAGCAGTACACCCCGGGGGACCGCCTCCGAGCAGTACTTC
D gene: TRBD2; J gene: TRBJ2-3; clone size: few; V gene: TRBV9; CDR3 protein: CATSGGTDTQYF; CDR3 DNA: TGTGCCACTAGCGGGGGCACAGATACGCAGTATTTT
D gene: NA; J gene: TRBJ1-4; clone size: few; V gene: TRBV5-1; CDR3 protein: CASSLARTTNNEKLFF; CDR3 DNA: TGCGCCAGCAGCTTGGCGCGGACTACCAATAATGAAAAACTGTTTTTT
D gene: TRBD1; J gene: TRBJ2-2; clone size: few; V gene: TRBV19; CDR3 protein: CASSTLSGQGFGGELFF; CDR3 DNA: TGTGCCAGTAGTACCTTGTCGGGACAGGGGTTCGGCGGGGAGCTGTTTTTT
D gene: TRBD2; J gene: TRBJ2-3; clone size: NA; V gene: TRBV5-1; CDR3 protein: CASSLTSGGTDTQYF; CDR3 DNA: TGCGCCAGCAGCTTAACTAGCGGGGGGACAGATACGCAGTATTTT
D gene: NA; J gene: TRBJ2-7; clone size: NA; V gene: TRBV9; CDR3 protein: CASSVSVGQPPTF; CDR3 DNA: TGTGCCAGCAGCGTTTCCGTCGGACAGCCCCCAACGTTC
D gene: TRBD1; J gene: TRBJ2-7; clone size: NA; V gene: TRBV7-2; CDR3 protein: CASNAPQGAGEQYF; CDR3 DNA: TGTGCCAGCAACGCTCCCCAGGGGGCGGGTGAGCAGTACTTC
D gene: NA; J gene: TRBJ2-3; clone size: NA; V gene: TRBV29-1; CDR3 protein: CSVDGPGTDTQYF; CDR3 DNA: TGCAGCGTTGACGGTCCGGGCACAGATACGCAGTATTTT
D gene: TRBD1; J gene: TRBJ1-1; clone size: NA; V gene: TRBV30; CDR3 protein: CAWKGQGYVAFF; CDR3 DNA: TGTGCCTGGAAGGGACAGGGATATGTGGCTTTCTTT
D gene: NA; J gene: TRBJ1-2; clone size: NA; V gene: TRBV23-1; CDR3 protein: CASTGRHYGYTF; CDR3 DNA: TGCGCCAGCACCGGACGGCACTATGGCTACACCTTC
D gene: NA; J gene: TRBJ2-7; clone size: NA; V gene: TRBV6-5; CDR3 protein: CASSSLGPYEQYF; CDR3 DNA: TGTGCCAGCAGTTCCCTGGGTCCCTACGAGCAGTACTTC
D gene: NA; J gene: TRBJ1-2; clone size: NA; V gene: TRBV19; CDR3 protein: CASSLGTGMYGYTF; CDR3 DNA: TGTGCCAGTAGCCTGGGTACAGGGATGTATGGCTACACCTTC